A selection of T cell receptor beta chains follows, all from one sample in a study of blood T cells in healthy people across ages. TCRdb analysed the 5' RACE reads with MiXCR anew, one entry per CDR3 protein. The sample has roughly 640,000 distinct CDR3 sequences, about 30% seen once. The material sequenced was blood. All receptors derive from an elderly woman in good health. The CDR3 runs from the conserved cysteine through the conserved F or W. D genes are given only for firm matches. Part of the rows lack a size; the others show once, few, many or a class for expanded clones.

J gene: TRBJ1-1; D gene: NA; clone size: NA; V gene: TRBV7-2; CDR3 protein: CASSLVGGTRVNTEAFF; CDR3 DNA: TGTGCCAGCAGCTTAGTGGGGGGCACGAGAGTGAACACTGAAGCTTTCTTT
J gene: TRBJ1-5; D gene: NA; clone size: few; V gene: TRBV7-9; CDR3 protein: CASSPGETANQPQHF; CDR3 DNA: TGTGCCAGCAGCCCCGGAGAAACAGCCAATCAGCCCCAGCATTTT
J gene: TRBJ1-1; D gene: NA; clone size: few; V gene: TRBV20-1; CDR3 protein: CSASMGLPEAFF; CDR3 DNA: TGCAGTGCTAGTATGGGCCTACCTGAAGCTTTCTTT
J gene: TRBJ1-1; D gene: NA; clone size: many; V gene: TRBV29-1; CDR3 protein: CSVEDRGTEAFF; CDR3 DNA: TGCAGCGTTGAAGACCGAGGCACTGAAGCTTTCTTT
J gene: TRBJ2-3; D gene: NA; clone size: NA; V gene: TRBV20-1; CDR3 protein: CSASIAANTDTQYF; CDR3 DNA: TGCAGTGCTAGTATAGCGGCTAACACAGATACGCAGTATTTT
J gene: TRBJ1-2; D gene: NA; clone size: NA; V gene: TRBV29-1; CDR3 protein: CSSLEGDRGYTF; CDR3 DNA: TGCAGCTCACTCGAGGGGGATCGGGGCTACACCTTC
J gene: TRBJ1-2; D gene: TRBD1; clone size: many; V gene: TRBV6-5; CDR3 protein: CASSYSTGTGWNGYTF; CDR3 DNA: TGTGCCAGCAGTTACTCGACAGGGACAGGGTGGAACGGCTACACCTTC
J gene: TRBJ2-1; D gene: NA; clone size: NA; V gene: TRBV7-2; CDR3 protein: CASSSLVGPGEQFF; CDR3 DNA: TGTGCCAGCAGCTCCCTTGTCGGACCGGGTGAGCAGTTCTTC
J gene: TRBJ2-1; D gene: TRBD2; clone size: many; V gene: TRBV11-2; CDR3 protein: CASSSGTRSGEQFF; CDR3 DNA: TGTGCCAGCAGCTCCGGGACTAGAAGTGGCGAGCAGTTCTTC
J gene: TRBJ2-1; D gene: NA; clone size: NA; V gene: TRBV6-5; CDR3 protein: CASSYRTTVPRKEQFF; CDR3 DNA: TGTGCCAGCAGTTACCGGACTACGGTCCCCCGGAAGGAGCAGTTCTTC
J gene: TRBJ2-6; D gene: TRBD2; clone size: many; V gene: TRBV20-1; CDR3 protein: CSARDPRGASGANVLTF; CDR3 DNA: TGCAGTGCTAGAGATCCGCGGGGGGCCTCTGGGGCCAACGTCCTGACTTTC
J gene: TRBJ1-2; D gene: TRBD1; clone size: few; V gene: TRBV2; CDR3 protein: CASRPTGTGAIRGYTF; CDR3 DNA: TGTGCCAGCAGGCCAACCGGGACAGGGGCCATCCGGGGCTACACCTTC
J gene: TRBJ2-3; D gene: NA; clone size: many; V gene: TRBV12-3/TRBV12-4; CDR3 protein: CASSYLSSSTDTQYF; CDR3 DNA: TGTGCCAGCAGTTACCTCAGCTCTAGCACAGATACGCAGTATTTT